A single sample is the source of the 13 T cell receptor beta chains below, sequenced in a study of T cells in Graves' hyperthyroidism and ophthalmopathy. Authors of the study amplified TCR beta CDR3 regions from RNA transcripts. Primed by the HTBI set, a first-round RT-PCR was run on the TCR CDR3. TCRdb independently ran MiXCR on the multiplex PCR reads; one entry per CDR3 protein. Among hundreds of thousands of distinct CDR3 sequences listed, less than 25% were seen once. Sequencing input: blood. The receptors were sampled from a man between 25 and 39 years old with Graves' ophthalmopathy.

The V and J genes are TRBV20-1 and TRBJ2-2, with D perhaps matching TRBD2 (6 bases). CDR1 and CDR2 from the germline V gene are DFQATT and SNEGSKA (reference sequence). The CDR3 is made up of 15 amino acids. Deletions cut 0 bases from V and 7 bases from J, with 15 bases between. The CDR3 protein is CSARDGSGVGGELFF. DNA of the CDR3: TGCAGTGCTAGAGATGGGTCGGGGGTGGGCGGGGAGCTGTTTTTT.

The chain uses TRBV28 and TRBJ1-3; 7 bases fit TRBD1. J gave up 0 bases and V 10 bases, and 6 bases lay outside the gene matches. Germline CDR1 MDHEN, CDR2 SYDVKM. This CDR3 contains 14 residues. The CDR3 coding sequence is TGTGCCACCGACAGGGCCCTCTCTGGAAACACCATATATTTT. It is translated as CATDRALSGNTIYF. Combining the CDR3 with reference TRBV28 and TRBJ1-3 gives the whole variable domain DVKVTQSSRYLVKRTGEKVFLECVQDMDHENMFWYRQDPGLGLRLIYFSYDVKMKEKGDIPEGYSVSREKKERFSLILESASTNQTSMYLCATDRALSGNTIYFGEGSWLTVV.

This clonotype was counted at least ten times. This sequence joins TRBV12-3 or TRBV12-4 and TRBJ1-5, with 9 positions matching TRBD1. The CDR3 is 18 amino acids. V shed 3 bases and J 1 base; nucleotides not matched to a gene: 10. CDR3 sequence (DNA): TGTGCCAGCAGTTTGAAGGGATCGACAGGGGGAAGCAATCAGCCCCAGCATTTT. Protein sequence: CASSLKGSTGGSNQPQHF.

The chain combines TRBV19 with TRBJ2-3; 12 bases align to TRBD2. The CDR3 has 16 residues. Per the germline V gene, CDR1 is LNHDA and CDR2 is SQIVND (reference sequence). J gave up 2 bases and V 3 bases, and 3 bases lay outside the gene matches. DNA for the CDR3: TGTGCCAGTAGTATTCGACTAGCGGGAGACACAGATACGCAGTATTTT. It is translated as CASSIRLAGDTDTQYF.

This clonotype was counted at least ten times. This CDR3 is CASSLRLVPGETQYF. As DNA, the CDR3 is TGTGCCAGCAGCTTAAGATTGGTGCCGGGAGAGACCCAGTACTTC. The rearrangement links TRBV11-2 to TRBJ2-5, with no clear D. The CDR3 has 15 residues. V dropped 2 bases and J dropped 4 bases, with 14 bases sitting between them. In germline, CDR1 is SGHAT, CDR2 FQNNGV.

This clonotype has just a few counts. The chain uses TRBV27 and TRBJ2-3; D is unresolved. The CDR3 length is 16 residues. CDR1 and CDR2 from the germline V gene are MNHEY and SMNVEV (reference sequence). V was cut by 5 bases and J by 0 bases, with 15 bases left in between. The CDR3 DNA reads TGTGCCAGCAGTAGCAAGCCCAGGAAGAGCACAGATACGCAGTATTTT. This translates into CASSSKPRKSTDTQYF.

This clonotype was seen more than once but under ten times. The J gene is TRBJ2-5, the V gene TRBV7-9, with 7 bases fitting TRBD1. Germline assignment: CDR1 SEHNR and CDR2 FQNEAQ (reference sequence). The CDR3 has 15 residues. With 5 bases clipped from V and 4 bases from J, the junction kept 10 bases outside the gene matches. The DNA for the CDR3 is TGTGCCAGCAGCAGAACCACAGGGGATTTAGAGACCCAGTACTTC. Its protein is CASSRTTGDLETQYF.

The CDR3 DNA reads TGTGCCTGGAGTGGCTCACTTGGGAACACCATATATTTT. The encoded protein is CAWSGSLGNTIYF. The rearrangement links TRBV30 to TRBJ1-3; D uncertain. There are 13 residues in the CDR3. Trimming removed 1 base from V and 7 bases from J, with 11 bases in between. CDR1 and CDR2 (germline): GTSNPN, SVGIG (reference sequence).

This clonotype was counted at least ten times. The CDR3 DNA is TGCAGTGCTAGTTCGGCCAGAATGAACACTGAAGCTTTCTTT. Protein: CSASSARMNTEAFF. The chain has TRBV20-1 and TRBJ1-1, with D hard to call. The CDR3 totals 14 residues. CDR1 is DFQATT, CDR2 SNEGSKA, per germline (reference sequence). Trimming removed 3 bases at V and 0 bases at J, with 11 bases between.

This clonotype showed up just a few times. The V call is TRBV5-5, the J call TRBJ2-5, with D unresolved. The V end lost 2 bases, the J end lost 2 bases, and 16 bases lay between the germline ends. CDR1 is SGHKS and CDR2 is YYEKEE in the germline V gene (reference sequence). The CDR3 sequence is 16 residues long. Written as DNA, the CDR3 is TGTGCCAGCAGCTTCCACCCAGAGGCAGCTCAAGAGACCCAGTACTTC. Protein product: CASSFHPEAAQETQYF.

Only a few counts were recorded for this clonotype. The CDR3: CAWSQEQSNQPQHF. For the CDR3, the DNA is TGTGCCTGGAGTCAGGAACAAAGCAATCAGCCCCAGCATTTT. The rearrangement links TRBV30 to TRBJ1-5, with unresolved D. The CDR3 is 14 amino acids. Germline CDR1 is GTSNPN and CDR2 is SVGIG (reference sequence). V gave up 2 bases and J gave up 1 base, with 9 bases separating them.

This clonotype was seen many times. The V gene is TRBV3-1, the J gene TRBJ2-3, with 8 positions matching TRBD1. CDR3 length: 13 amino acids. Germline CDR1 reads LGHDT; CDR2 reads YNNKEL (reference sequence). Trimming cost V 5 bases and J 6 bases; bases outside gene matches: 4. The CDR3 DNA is TGTGCCAGCAGCGAAAGACAGGGGGATACGCAGTATTTT. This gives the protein CASSERQGDTQYF.

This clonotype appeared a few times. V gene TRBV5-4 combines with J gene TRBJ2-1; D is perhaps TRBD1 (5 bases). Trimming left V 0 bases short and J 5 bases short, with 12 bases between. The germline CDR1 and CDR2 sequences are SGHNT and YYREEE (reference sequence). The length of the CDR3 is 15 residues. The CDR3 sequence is CASSLEARGNNEQFF. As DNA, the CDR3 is TGTGCCAGCAGCTTGGAGGCTAGGGGAAACAATGAGCAGTTCTTC.